The clone carrying this TCR beta chain is labeled as medium-sized. Its antigen is not identified. The data are from a study of radiotherapy plus CTLA-4 blockade in lung cancer. Overall study findings and caveats: Expansion in blood of tumor-derived TCR clones was seen after radiotherapy plus ipilimumab. Early blood T cell clone dynamics reportedly forecast response best, with interferon-beta.

The study treated chemo-refractory metastatic non-small-cell lung cancer patients with focal radiation plus ipilimumab CTLA-4 blockade. The CDR3 has 13 amino acids. The germline V gene has CDR1 MGHRA and CDR2 YSYEKL. Trimming removed 1 base at V and 3 bases at J, with 7 bases between. Produced via immunoSEQ multiplex PCR; TCRdb's table is partial and in-frame only. The sample comprises about 48,000 clones, approximately 78% of which are singletons, and 2.5% to 3.5% rests with the top ten. The source was peripheral blood, collected from a patient treated with radiotherapy plus ipilimumab. This TCR was sampled from a human donor with non-small cell lung cancer who had stable disease on radiotherapy plus ipilimumab. The V gene is TRBV4-1, the J gene TRBJ2-7; D is ambiguous. The CDR3, as DNA: TGCGCCAGCAGCCAAGTCCACGGCTACGAGCAGTACTTC. It translates to CASSQVHGYEQYF.